The 29 T cell receptor beta chains below come from one sample, sequenced in a study of T cells after yellow fever vaccination. TCRdb fed the 5' RACE reads into MiXCR, producing one record per CDR3 protein. The sample lists some 550,000 distinct CDR3 sequences, roughly a fifth occurring once. The sequencing here drew on PBMCs, taken 15 days after the yellow fever booster vaccination. Receptors originate from a man in his thirties or forties who received the YFV17D yellow fever vaccine.

The V gene is TRBV29-1, the J gene TRBJ2-3; possibly TRBD2 for D (6 bases). This CDR3 comprises 17 residues. In germline, CDR1 is SQVTM, CDR2 ANQGSEA. V was pared by 3 bases and J by 2 bases, with 21 bases between. DNA for the CDR3: TGCAGCGTTGACAGGGCGGGAAACCAAGATATCACAGATACGCAGTATTTT. This translates into CSVDRAGNQDITDTQYF.

This clonotype was detected a few times. V usage is TRBV20-1 and J usage is TRBJ1-2, with D perhaps matching TRBD1 (6 bases). CDR3 length equals 13 residues. Germline V gene sequence: CDR1 DFQATT, CDR2 SNEGSKA (reference sequence). Trimming removed 0 bases from V and 6 bases from J, with 11 bases in between. Here the CDR3 reads CSARDGGGNGYTF. The CDR3 DNA sequence: TGCAGTGCTAGAGATGGGGGGGGCAATGGCTACACCTTC.

Written as DNA, the CDR3 is TGCAGTGCTAGAGGGGGGACTCAAGCCAAAAACATTCAGTACTTC. Translation gives CSARGGTQAKNIQYF. The gene calls are TRBV20-1 and TRBJ2-4; weak D call: TRBD2 (6 bases). V lost 1 base to trimming and J lost 0 bases, with 10 bases between them. Germline V gene lookup returns CDR1 DFQATT and CDR2 SNEGSKA (reference sequence). The CDR3 length is 15 residues.

J is TRBJ2-2 and V is TRBV12-3 or TRBV12-4, with TRBD1 identical over 9 bases. The CDR3 contains 16 residues. Trimming at V came to 5 bases and at J to 6 bases, leaving 10 bases not matched to a gene. DNA for the CDR3: TGTGCCAGCAGTCCGCGGACAGGGGCAATGGCCGGGGAGCTGTTTTTT. It encodes CASSPRTGAMAGELFF.

The J gene is TRBJ1-1, the V gene TRBV6-1; no clear D. Per germline, CDR1 MNHNS and CDR2 SASEGT. Trimming removed 4 bases at V and 11 bases at J, with 11 bases between. This CDR3 comprises 11 residues. The CDR3 DNA reads TGTGCCAGCAGTGTGTCGGTCACGGCTTTCTTT. Residues: CASSVSVTAFF.

The rearrangement links TRBV5-1 to TRBJ2-2; D remains unclear. The V and J ends lost 0 bases and 1 base respectively, with 7 bases between them. CDR3 length: 15 amino acids. The germline V gene encodes CDR1 SGHRS and CDR2 YFSETQ. For the CDR3, the DNA is TGCGCCAGCAGCTTGGCATCAATGAACACCGGGGAGCTGTTTTTT. Residues: CASSLASMNTGELFF.

This chain connects TRBV30 to TRBJ1-1; D is possibly TRBD1 (5 bases). The V gene lost 1 base and the J gene lost 4 bases, with 10 bases spanning the gap. The CDR3 totals 13 residues. Germline assignment: CDR1 GTSNPN and CDR2 SVGIG (reference sequence). CDR3 sequence: CAWSEDSSTEAFF. CDR3 bases: TGTGCCTGGAGTGAAGACAGTTCCACTGAAGCTTTCTTT.

The chain couples TRBV29-1 to TRBJ2-7; 11 nucleotides align to TRBD1. The trim removed 5 bases at V and 4 bases at J, leaving 7 bases unmatched. CDR1 and CDR2 (germline): SQVTM, ANQGSEA. The CDR3 has 14 residues. CDR3 sequence: CSVPGQGAGYEQYF. For the CDR3, the DNA is TGCAGCGTTCCCGGACAGGGGGCTGGTTACGAGCAGTACTTC.

The chain combines TRBV11-2 with TRBJ2-3; 7 positions agree with TRBD1. The CDR3 consists of 15 residues. Germline values: CDR1 SGHAT, CDR2 FQNNGV. The V gene end was trimmed by 5 bases and the J gene end by 0 bases; junction bases not matched to a gene: 5. The CDR3 sequence is CASSPGQPSTDTQYF. CDR3 DNA sequence: TGTGCCAGCAGCCCGGGACAGCCTAGCACAGATACGCAGTATTTT.

V and J are TRBV4-2 and TRBJ2-7, with D perhaps TRBD2 (6 bases). The V gene lost 3 bases and the J gene lost 3 bases, with 12 bases spanning the gap. The CDR3 contains 14 residues. Germline V lookup: CDR1 LGHNA, CDR2 YNFKEQ. The CDR3 loop is CASSQGDSDYEQYF. DNA of the CDR3: TGTGCCAGCAGCCAGGGGGACTCTGACTACGAGCAGTACTTC.

This clonotype showed up many times. This sequence joins TRBV12-3 or TRBV12-4 and TRBJ2-1; no clear D. Trimming pared 3 bases from V and 6 bases from J, leaving 3 bases between. The CDR3 sequence is 11 residues long. CDR3 region: CASSFRNEQFF. The CDR3 bases are TGTGCCAGCAGTTTTCGCAATGAGCAGTTCTTC.

The V gene is TRBV6-2 or TRBV6-3, the J gene TRBJ2-1; 11 bases agree with TRBD2. Germline V gives CDR1 MNHEY, CDR2 SVGEGT. The CDR3 extends over 20 amino acids. Trimming cost V 2 bases and J 0 bases; bases outside gene matches: 12. The CDR3 sequence is CASSYQASGRSPNSYNEQFF. For the CDR3, the DNA is TGTGCCAGCAGTTACCAGGCTAGCGGGAGGTCCCCCAACTCCTACAATGAGCAGTTCTTC.

The rearrangement joins TRBV10-1 to TRBJ2-7; TRBD2 might be the D (5 bases). Germline CDR1 and CDR2: WNHNN and SYGVQD (reference sequence). Deletions cut 4 bases from V and 0 bases from J, with 10 bases between. The length of the CDR3 is 14 residues. CDR3 loop: CASSVGLASYEQYF. The CDR3 DNA reads TGCGCCAGCAGTGTGGGTCTAGCCTCCTACGAGCAGTACTTC.

This clonotype was picked up many times. The gene calls are TRBV5-1 and TRBJ1-1; D gene unclear. V lost 5 bases and J lost 0, with 8 bases in between. Germline V CDR1 and CDR2: SGHRS, YFSETQ. The CDR3 has 13 residues. The CDR3 spells CASRSGLNTEAFF. Written as DNA, the CDR3 is TGCGCCAGCAGAAGCGGCTTGAACACTGAAGCTTTCTTT.

V and J are TRBV19 and TRBJ1-3; D gene uncertain. Germline V gene lookup returns CDR1 LNHDA and CDR2 SQIVND (reference sequence). The V and J ends lost 11 bases and 3 bases respectively, with 14 bases between them. This CDR3 is built from 13 residues. The CDR3 sequence is CACDRGGGNTIYF. The CDR3 DNA follows: TGTGCCTGCGATCGGGGAGGTGGAAACACCATATATTTT.

The chain is built from TRBV27 and TRBJ2-1; D remains unclear. This CDR3 is built from 13 residues. V lost 4 bases and J lost 9, with 13 bases in between. The V gene's germline CDR1 is MNHEY and CDR2 SMNVEV (reference sequence). The CDR3 is CASSSPLQSEQFF. The CDR3 bases are TGTGCCAGCAGTTCTCCTCTCCAGTCTGAGCAGTTCTTC.

The chain carries TRBV30 and TRBJ1-5; tentatively, D is TRBD1 (5 bases). Germline V CDR1 and CDR2: GTSNPN, SVGIG (reference sequence). The CDR3 is 13 amino acids. Trimming left V 1 base short and J 5 bases short, with 9 bases between. As DNA, the CDR3 is TGTGCCTGGAGTGAGGGGCTAGATCAGCCCCAGCATTTT. As protein: CAWSEGLDQPQHF.

J is TRBJ2-3 and V is TRBV7-2; the match to TRBD2 covers 12 bases. The germline gives CDR1 SGHTA, CDR2 FQGNSA. V dropped 5 bases and J dropped 5; count of bases not matched to a gene: 8. The CDR3 is made up of 16 amino acids. The CDR3 bases are TGTGCCAGCAGCCTTTTTACTAGCGGGAGGATAGATACGCAGTATTTT. It encodes CASSLFTSGRIDTQYF.

The chain links TRBV5-1 to TRBJ1-2; 7 nucleotides line up with TRBD1. The V gene's germline CDR1 is SGHRS and CDR2 YFSETQ. This CDR3 has 14 amino acids. V was clipped by 4 bases and J by 3 bases; unmatched bases: 6. CDR3 DNA: TGCGCCAGCAGCCCGACAGGGACGCACTATGGCTACACCTTC. Amino acid sequence: CASSPTGTHYGYTF.

The table lists this clonotype with a few counts. The chain links TRBV7-9 to TRBJ2-1; possibly TRBD1 or TRBD2 for D (7 bases each). CDR1 is SEHNR, CDR2 FQNEAQ, per germline (reference sequence). The ends were cut back, 3 bases at V and 6 bases at J, with 12 bases in the middle. CDR3 length: 14 amino acids. The CDR3 DNA is TGTGCCAGCAGCTTTCAGGGGGGGGCCAATGAGCAGTTCTTC. This translates into CASSFQGGANEQFF. Variable domain in full (rest from reference TRBV7-9 and TRBJ2-1): DTGVSQNPRHKITKRGQNVTFRCDPISEHNRLYWYRQTLGQGPEFLTYFQNEAQLEKSRLLSDRFSAERPKGSFSTLEIQRTEQGDSAMYLCASSFQGGANEQFFGPGTRLTVL.

This clonotype came up a few times. This chain connects TRBV7-6 to TRBJ2-3; 7 nucleotides match TRBD2. Germline CDR1 reads SGHVS; CDR2 reads FNYEAQ. The CDR3 sequence is 14 residues long. V dropped 7 bases and J dropped 4; count of bases not matched to a gene: 8. In DNA form, the CDR3 reads TGTGCCAGCACTCGGACTAGGGGTCCAGATACGCAGTATTTT. Amino acid sequence: CASTRTRGPDTQYF.

The genes are TRBV5-1 and TRBJ2-5, with 8 bases identical to TRBD1. V was pared by 1 base and J by 4 bases, with 6 bases of the junction left unmatched. Germline V lookup: CDR1 SGHRS, CDR2 YFSETQ. This CDR3 has 15 amino acids. This CDR3 reads CASSLLQGARETQYF. The CDR3 DNA reads as TGCGCCAGCAGCTTGCTGCAGGGGGCCAGAGAGACCCAGTACTTC.

In this sample, this clonotype turned up a few times. The chain is built from TRBV7-2 and TRBJ1-5; 7 bases are shared with TRBD1. V gave up 4 bases and J gave up 4 bases; unmatched junction bases: 10. Germline CDR1 and CDR2: SGHTA and FQGNSA. This CDR3 has 16 amino acids. As DNA, the CDR3 is TGTGCCAGCAGCTACCGACAGGGTTCTCCTAATCAGCCCCAGCATTTT. Protein sequence: CASSYRQGSPNQPQHF.

This chain joins TRBV3-1 and TRBJ2-2, with 15 positions matching TRBD2. The germline gives CDR1 LGHDT, CDR2 YNNKEL (reference sequence). The CDR3 has 16 amino acids. Trimming at V came to 7 bases and at J to 7 bases, leaving 7 bases not matched to a gene. The CDR3 DNA is TGTGCCAGCACTATGGGACTAGCGGGAGGTAACGGGGAGCTGTTTTTT. Its protein product is CASTMGLAGGNGELFF.

This clonotype was counted between two and nine times. The V gene is TRBV20-1, the J gene TRBJ1-5; D may be TRBD1 (5 bases). The CDR3 has 15 amino acids. Germline CDR1 DFQATT, CDR2 SNEGSKA (reference sequence). V lost 0 bases and J lost 7, with 16 bases in between. The CDR3 nucleotides read TGCAGTGCTAGAGATGTAGAGCAGGGTAGACAGCCCCAGCATTTT. This encodes CSARDVEQGRQPQHF.

In this sample, this clonotype turned up a few times. The V and J genes are TRBV11-2 and TRBJ2-3; 12 bases map to TRBD2. This CDR3 is built from 15 residues. V shed 5 bases, J shed 4 bases, and the junction held 4 bases outside the gene matches. The germline V gene encodes CDR1 SGHAT and CDR2 FQNNGV. For the CDR3, the DNA is TGTGCCAGCAGCCAGACTAGCGGGAGAGCAGATACGCAGTATTTT. The encoded protein is CASSQTSGRADTQYF.

The chain links TRBV7-9 to TRBJ2-1, with a possible D match to TRBD2 (7 bases). Per the germline V gene, CDR1 is SEHNR and CDR2 is FQNEAQ (reference sequence). The CDR3 sequence is 12 residues long. V shed 6 bases and J shed 6 bases, with 9 bases lying between them. CDR3 loop: CASRGGGNEQFF. The CDR3 DNA sequence: TGTGCCAGCAGGGGAGGGGGCAATGAGCAGTTCTTC.

The gene calls are TRBV3-1 and TRBJ2-2; unclear D gene. Trimming removed 0 bases from V and 0 bases from J, with 5 bases in between. The CDR3 extends over 15 amino acids. Germline V gene lookup returns CDR1 LGHDT and CDR2 YNNKEL (reference sequence). The CDR3 spells CASSQEGTNTGELFF. The CDR3 DNA is TGTGCCAGCAGCCAAGAGGGTACGAACACCGGGGAGCTGTTTTTT.

This clonotype was observed a handful of times. The V call is TRBV27, the J call TRBJ2-5; TRBD1 matches at 8 bases. The germline V gene has CDR1 MNHEY and CDR2 SMNVEV (reference sequence). V shed 8 bases and J 4 bases; nucleotides not matched to a gene: 9. The CDR3 runs to 14 residues. CDR3 loop: CASSQGVVGETQYF. The CDR3, as DNA: TGTGCCAGCTCACAGGGGGTGGTAGGAGAGACCCAGTACTTC.